The clone carrying this T cell receptor (beta chain) was recorded at least ten times. The V end was cut by 4 bases, the J end by 3 bases, with 10 bases between. The CDR3 sequence is 14 residues long. Germline V gives CDR1 KGHDR, CDR2 SFDVKD. From the 5' RACE reads, TCRdb called clonotypes with MiXCR, one entry per CDR3 protein. In the table there are about 140,000 distinct CDR3 sequences, over 10% of which are singletons. These data originate in a study of CD8 T cells in ankylosing spondylitis. The sequencing input was blood, either unsorted or a sorted T cell fraction (not recorded which). The rearrangement joins TRBV24-1 to TRBJ2-3, with a possible D match to TRBD2 (6 bases). This receptor was obtained from a female donor with ankylosing spondylitis or in good health (not recorded which). CDR3 amino acids: CATSDPTRTDTQYF. The DNA of the CDR3 is TGTGCCACCAGTGACCCGACTAGAACAGATACGCAGTATTTT.